Detailed here is one TCR beta chain. As yet, its antigen is unknown. CDR3 size: 15 residues. V lost 5 bases, J lost 3 bases, and 14 bases lay in between. Germline CDR1 is MGHRA and CDR2 is YSYEKL. These data come from a study of shared clonotypes between healthy human individuals. Whole-study findings and limits: Generation of non-shared clonotypes was less probable than generation of clonotypes shared by all four donors. Rarefaction gave evidence that sorted-subset sequencing remained incomplete despite large depth.

Profiling relied on immunoSEQ multiplex PCR, and the TCRdb table lists in-frame clones only, not all of them. Counted here are roughly 2.6 million clones, approximately 90% occurring once; the ten biggest clones make up over 0.12%. The V call is TRBV4-1, the J call TRBJ1-3; D possibly corresponds to TRBD1 (5 bases). The TCR comes from a man between 18 and 35 years old in good health. Input material: naive CD4+ T cells sorted from blood. Subset of the sample: CD45RA+ positively selected. The DNA for the CDR3 is TGCGCCAGCAGCAAGGGACTTATCCTTGGAAACACCATATATTTT. Encoded protein: CASSKGLILGNTIYF.